Each of the 5 T cell receptor beta chains below was sequenced from the same sample in a study of cytomegalovirus exposure and HLA in healthy donors. PCR was performed using 60 Vbeta and 13 Jbeta primers. Measured with immunoSEQ multiplex PCR; TCRdb has only the in-frame clones, and not every one. The sample shows under 200,000 clones, 80% of them seen only once. The source material was PBMCs. These receptor sequences come from a woman aged 50 to 60 in good health and CMV-seropositive.

The chain recombines TRBV6-5 with TRBJ1-3; D call uncertain. Looked up from germline, CDR1 is MNHEY and CDR2 is SVGAGI. This CDR3 comprises 15 residues. V was pared by 8 bases and J by 2 bases, with 16 bases between. This chain's CDR3 is CASGGSSLTGNTIYF. For the CDR3, the DNA is TGTGCCAGCGGTGGGAGTTCGTTGACTGGAAACACCATATATTTT.

The V call is TRBV29-1, the J call TRBJ1-1; tentative D call: TRBD1 (5 bases). Trimming cost V 6 bases and J 1 base, with 21 bases left between them. CDR3 size: 16 residues. CDR1 SQVTM and CDR2 ANQGSEA come from the germline V gene. DNA for the CDR3: TGCAGCGTGCGACATTCTGGAGGGGTGAAGAACACTGAAGCTTTCTTT. This gives the protein CSVRHSGGVKNTEAFF. The variable domain in full, completed from reference TRBV29-1 and TRBJ1-1, reads SAVISQKPSRDICQRGTSLTIQCQVDSQVTMMFWYRQQPGQSLTLIATANQGSEATYESGFVIDKFPISRPNLTFSTLTVSNMSPEDSSIYLCSVRHSGGVKNTEAFFGQGTRLTVV.

The chain couples TRBV11-2 to TRBJ1-3; 10 nucleotides match TRBD1. The CDR3 sequence is 16 residues long. The germline V gene encodes CDR1 SGHAT and CDR2 FQNNGV. The junction had 6 bases not matched to a gene; V was cut back by 3 bases and J by 4 bases. The CDR3: CASSFTTGGAGNTIYF. The CDR3 DNA follows: TGTGCCAGCAGCTTCACGACAGGGGGCGCGGGAAACACCATATATTTT.

This chain joins TRBV19 and TRBJ2-1; TRBD2 agrees at 7 bases. The CDR3 is made up of 11 amino acids. Germline CDR1 and CDR2: LNHDA and SQIVND (reference sequence). Losses at the gene ends were 7 bases for V and 7 bases for J; bases not matched to a gene: 1. CDR3 nucleotides: TGTGCCAGTATGGGGGGGAATGAGCAGTTCTTC. This encodes CASMGGNEQFF.

The V and J genes are TRBV27 and TRBJ1-2; 7 nucleotides line up with TRBD1. Germline trimming cut 6 bases from V and 2 bases from J; bases unmatched to any gene: 9. The CDR3 is 15 amino acids. The germline V gene has CDR1 MNHEY and CDR2 SMNVEV (reference sequence). The CDR3 sequence: CASSTRDSGNYGYTF. DNA of the CDR3: TGTGCCAGCAGCACCCGGGACAGTGGGAACTATGGCTACACCTTC.